Following are 2 T cell receptor beta chains from one sample sequenced in a study of T cells after posttransplantation cyclophosphamide. Measured with immunoSEQ multiplex PCR; TCRdb has only the in-frame clones, and not every one. The table lists some 27,000 clones, 86% of them singletons. The sample was PBMCs. These receptors were obtained from a middle-aged man.

The CDR3 reads CASTNRQGRIYGYTF. DNA of the CDR3: TGTGCCAGTACGAATAGACAGGGGCGAATCTATGGCTACACCTTC. The gene calls are TRBV19 and TRBJ1-2, with TRBD1 matching over 8 bases. V was clipped by 7 bases and J by 4 bases; unmatched bases: 11. The V gene's germline CDR1 is LNHDA and CDR2 SQIVND (reference sequence). The CDR3 has 15 residues.

The rearrangement uses TRBV5-1 and TRBJ2-3; D unclear. This CDR3 spans 15 amino acids. Germline V gives CDR1 SGHRS, CDR2 YFSETQ. Trimming cost V 0 bases and J 4 bases, with 12 bases left between them. This CDR3 is CASSLGDAHADTQYF. The CDR3, as DNA: TGCGCCAGCAGCTTGGGTGATGCACACGCAGATACGCAGTATTTT.